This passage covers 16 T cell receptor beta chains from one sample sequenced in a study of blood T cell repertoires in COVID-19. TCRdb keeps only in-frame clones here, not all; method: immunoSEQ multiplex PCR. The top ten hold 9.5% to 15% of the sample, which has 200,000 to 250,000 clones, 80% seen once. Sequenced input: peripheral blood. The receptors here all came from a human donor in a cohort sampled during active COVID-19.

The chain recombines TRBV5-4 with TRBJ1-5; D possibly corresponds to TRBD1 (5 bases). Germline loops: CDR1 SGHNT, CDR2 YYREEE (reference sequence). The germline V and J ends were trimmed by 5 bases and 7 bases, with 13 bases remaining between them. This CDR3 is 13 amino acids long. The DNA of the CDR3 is TGTGCCAGCAGTCAAGCAGGGAAACAGCCCCAGCATTTT. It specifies CASSQAGKQPQHF. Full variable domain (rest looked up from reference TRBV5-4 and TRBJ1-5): ETGVTQSPTHLIKTRGQQVTLRCSSQSGHNTVSWYQQALGQGPQFIFQYYREEENGRGNFPPRFSGLQFPNYSSELNVNALELDDSALYLCASSQAGKQPQHFGDGTRLSIL.

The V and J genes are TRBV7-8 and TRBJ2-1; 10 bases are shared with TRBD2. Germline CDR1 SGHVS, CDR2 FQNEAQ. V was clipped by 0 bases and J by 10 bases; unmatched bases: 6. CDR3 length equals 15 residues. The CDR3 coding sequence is TGTGCCAGCAGCTTAGCGCAGTCTAGCGGGGGAGAGCAGTTCTTC. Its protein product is CASSLAQSSGGEQFF.

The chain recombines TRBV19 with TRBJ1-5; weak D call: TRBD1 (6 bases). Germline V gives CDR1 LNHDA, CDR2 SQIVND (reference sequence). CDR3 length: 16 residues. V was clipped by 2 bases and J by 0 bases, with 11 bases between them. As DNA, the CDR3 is TGTGCCAGTAGTATAACCGGGACATCTAGCAATCAGCCCCAGCATTTT. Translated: CASSITGTSSNQPQHF. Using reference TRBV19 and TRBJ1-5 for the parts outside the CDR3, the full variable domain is DGGITQSPKYLFRKEGQNVTLSCEQNLNHDAMYWYRQDPGQGLRLIYYSQIVNDFQKGDIAEGYSVSREKKESFPLTVTSAQKNPTAFYLCASSITGTSSNQPQHFGDGTRLSIL.

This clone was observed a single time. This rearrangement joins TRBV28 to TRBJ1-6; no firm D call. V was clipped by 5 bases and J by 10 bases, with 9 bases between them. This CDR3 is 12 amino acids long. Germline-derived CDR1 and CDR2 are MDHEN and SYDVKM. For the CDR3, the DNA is TGTGCCAGCAGTCCTAGCTCCTCACCCCTCCACTTT. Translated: CASSPSSSPLHF.

CDR3 amino acids: CASSSNSGLEQYF. In DNA, the CDR3 is TGTGCCAGCAGTTCCAACTCAGGGTTGGAGCAGTACTTC. The chain couples TRBV28 to TRBJ2-7, with a tentative D call TRBD1 (5 bases). The length of the CDR3 is 13 residues. Looked up from germline, CDR1 is MDHEN and CDR2 is SYDVKM. V was cut by 4 bases and J by 7 bases, with 14 bases left in between.

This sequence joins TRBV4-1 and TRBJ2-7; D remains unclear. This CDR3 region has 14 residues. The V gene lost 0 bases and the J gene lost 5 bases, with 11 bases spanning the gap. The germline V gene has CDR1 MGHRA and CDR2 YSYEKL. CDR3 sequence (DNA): TGCGCCAGCAGCCAAGATCGGTTTCGGGACGAGCAGTACTTC. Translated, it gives CASSQDRFRDEQYF.

The CDR3 loop is CASSASGEPQHF. The DNA of the CDR3 is TGTGCCAGCAGCGCGTCGGGGGAGCCCCAGCATTTT. The chain links TRBV3-1 (or the pseudogene TRBV3-2) to TRBJ1-5; D may be TRBD1 (5 bases). CDR1 is LGHDT and CDR2 is YNNKEL in the germline V gene (reference sequence). Between the trimmed V and J ends, which lost 5 bases and 8 bases, there was a span of 10 bases. The CDR3 extends over 12 amino acids.

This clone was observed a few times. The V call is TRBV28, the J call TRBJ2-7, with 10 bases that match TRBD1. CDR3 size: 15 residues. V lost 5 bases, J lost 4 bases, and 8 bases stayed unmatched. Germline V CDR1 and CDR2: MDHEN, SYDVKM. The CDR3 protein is CASSIPGQGLYEQYF. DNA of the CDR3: TGTGCCAGCAGTATTCCGGGACAGGGGTTGTACGAGCAGTACTTC.

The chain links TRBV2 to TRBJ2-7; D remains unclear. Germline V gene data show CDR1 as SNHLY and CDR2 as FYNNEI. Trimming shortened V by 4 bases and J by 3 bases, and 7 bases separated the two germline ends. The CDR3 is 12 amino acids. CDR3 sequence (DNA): TGTGCCAGCAGTGTTTTAGTCTACGAGCAGTACTTC. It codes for CASSVLVYEQYF. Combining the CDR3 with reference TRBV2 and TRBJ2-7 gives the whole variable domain EPEVTQTPSHQVTQMGQEVILRCVPISNHLYFYWYRQILGQKVEFLVSFYNNEISEKSEIFDDQFSVERPDGSNFTLKIRSTKLEDSAMYFCASSVLVYEQYFGPGTRLTVT.

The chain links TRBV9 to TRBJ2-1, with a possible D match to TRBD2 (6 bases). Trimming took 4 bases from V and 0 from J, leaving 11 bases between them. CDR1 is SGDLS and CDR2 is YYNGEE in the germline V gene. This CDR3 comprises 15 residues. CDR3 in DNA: TGTGCCAGCAGCCCCCCGCGGGGCTCCTACAATGAGCAGTTCTTC. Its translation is CASSPPRGSYNEQFF.

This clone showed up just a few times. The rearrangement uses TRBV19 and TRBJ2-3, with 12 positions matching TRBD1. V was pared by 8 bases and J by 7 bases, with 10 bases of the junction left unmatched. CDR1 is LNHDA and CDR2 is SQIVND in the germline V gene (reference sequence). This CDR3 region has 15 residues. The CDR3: CASSKAGQGANTQYF. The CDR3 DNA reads TGTGCCAGTTCTAAGGCGGGACAGGGGGCCAATACGCAGTATTTT.

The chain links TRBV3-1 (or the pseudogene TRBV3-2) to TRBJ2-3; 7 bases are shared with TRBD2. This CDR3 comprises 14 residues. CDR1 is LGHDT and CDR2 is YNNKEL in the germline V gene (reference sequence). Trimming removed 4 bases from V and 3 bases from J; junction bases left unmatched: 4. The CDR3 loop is CASSPGRETDTQYF. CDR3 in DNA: TGTGCCAGCAGCCCAGGGCGGGAGACAGATACGCAGTATTTT.

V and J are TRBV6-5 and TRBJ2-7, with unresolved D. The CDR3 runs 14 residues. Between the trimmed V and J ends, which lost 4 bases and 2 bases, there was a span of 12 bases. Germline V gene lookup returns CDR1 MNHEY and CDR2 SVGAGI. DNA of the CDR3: TGTGCCAGCAGTTCCCCGACTGCCGCCTACGAGCAGTACTTC. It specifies CASSSPTAAYEQYF.

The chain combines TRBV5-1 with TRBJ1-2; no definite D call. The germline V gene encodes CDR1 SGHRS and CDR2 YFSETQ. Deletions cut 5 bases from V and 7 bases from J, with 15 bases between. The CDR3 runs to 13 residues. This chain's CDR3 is CASSSPDTCGYTF. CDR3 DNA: TGCGCCAGCAGTTCCCCTGACACCTGTGGCTACACCTTC.

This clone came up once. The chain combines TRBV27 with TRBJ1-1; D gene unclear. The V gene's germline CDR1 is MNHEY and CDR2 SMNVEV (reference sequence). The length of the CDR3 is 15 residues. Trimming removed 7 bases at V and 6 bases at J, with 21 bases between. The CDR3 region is CASKVRESGGAEAFF. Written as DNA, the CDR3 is TGTGCCAGCAAGGTTCGGGAATCCGGTGGAGCTGAAGCTTTCTTT.

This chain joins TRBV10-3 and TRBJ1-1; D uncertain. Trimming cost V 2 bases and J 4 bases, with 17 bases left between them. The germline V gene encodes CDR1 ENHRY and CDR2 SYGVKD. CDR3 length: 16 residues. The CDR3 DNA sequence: TGTGCCATCAGTGAGGCATGGGGTCTAGGGAGCACTGAAGCTTTCTTT. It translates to CAISEAWGLGSTEAFF.